The clone carrying this T cell receptor (beta chain) showed up just once. Its cognate antigen is unknown. Produced via immunoSEQ multiplex PCR; TCRdb's table is partial and in-frame only. The sample lists some 140,000 clones; around 90% were seen once. The data originate from a study of graft-versus-host responses after intestinal transplantation. Study-wide context: Isolated intestinal, liver-intestinal, or multivisceral transplants were what recipients had. Induction using anti-thymocyte globulin, followed by tacrolimus and steroids for 2 to 4 years, was given to all recipients.

Per the germline V gene, CDR1 is MDHEN and CDR2 is SYDVKM. The CDR3 contains 15 residues. The germline V and J ends were trimmed by 2 bases and 3 bases, with 11 bases remaining between them. Overall study findings and caveats: Investigators detected GvH clones in recipient marrow, with some emerging earlier in ileum or blood. Early post-transplant HvG declines were associated with peak circulating GvH clone levels.

The receptor was derived from a human donor who received an intestinal transplant. The chain combines TRBV28 with TRBJ1-5, with D possibly being TRBD1 (6 bases). Material: unstimulated CD4+ T cells sorted from spleen or lymph node cells, obtained before intestinal transplant. The CDR3 reads CASSLGGLDNQPQHF. CDR3 sequence (DNA): TGTGCCAGCAGTTTAGGGGGGCTTGACAATCAGCCCCAGCATTTT.